The 19 T cell receptor beta chains below come from one sample, sequenced in a study of T cell repertoires in cytomegalovirus infection. TCRdb re-derived calls from the reads in MiXCR, one entry per CDR3 protein. The repertoire consists of 200,000 to 300,000 distinct CDR3 sequences, with approximately 9.1% occurring once and the leading ten covering less than 15%. The sequenced sample consisted of PBMCs. The receptor set was obtained from a human donor in good health (CMV status not recorded). Some clones in this sample may be carry-over from other donors' samples.

This clonotype has ten or more counts. The J gene is TRBJ2-5, the V gene TRBV7-2; 13 nucleotides align to TRBD2. This CDR3 has 17 residues. V was clipped by 5 bases and J by 2 bases; unmatched bases: 8. In germline, CDR1 is SGHTA, CDR2 FQGNSA. The CDR3 DNA reads TGTGCCAGCAGCATGAGGACTAGCGGGAGTTTACAAGAGACCCAGTACTTC. Amino acids: CASSMRTSGSLQETQYF. Variable domain in full (rest from reference TRBV7-2 and TRBJ2-5): GAGVSQSPSNKVTEKGKDVELRCDPISGHTALYWYRQSLGQGLEFLIYFQGNSAPDKSGLPSDRFSAERTGGSVSTLTIQRTQQEDSAVYLCASSMRTSGSLQETQYFGPGTRLLVL.

CDR3 amino acids: CASSMLGQGMGGYTF. DNA of the CDR3: TGTGCCAGCAGTATGCTGGGACAGGGTATGGGCGGCTACACCTTC. V and J are TRBV28 and TRBJ1-2; 9 bases align to TRBD1. Germline-derived CDR1 and CDR2 are MDHEN and SYDVKM. With 5 bases clipped from V and 8 bases from J, the junction kept 12 bases outside the gene matches. The CDR3 loop spans 15 amino acids.

This clonotype was detected ten times or more. The genes are TRBV7-2 and TRBJ1-4, with D possibly being TRBD1 (6 bases). The germline CDR1 and CDR2 sequences are SGHTA and FQGNSA. The CDR3 has 15 residues. Trimming took 4 bases from V and 5 from J, leaving 14 bases between them. This CDR3 is CASSYRAGSNEKLFF. The CDR3 DNA reads as TGTGCCAGCAGCTACAGGGCGGGGAGCAATGAAAAACTGTTTTTT.

At least ten counts were recorded for this clonotype. V gene TRBV7-2 combines with J gene TRBJ2-5, with 10 bases that match TRBD1. J was trimmed by 6 bases and V by 1 base; bases with no gene match: 2. The germline V gene encodes CDR1 SGHTA and CDR2 FQGNSA. The CDR3 has 14 residues. CDR3: CASSLGDRGQTQYF. The CDR3 DNA is TGTGCCAGCAGCTTAGGGGACAGGGGACAGACCCAGTACTTC.

This clonotype was picked up many times. The chain recombines TRBV7-2 with TRBJ1-4; weak D call: TRBD1 (5 bases). Germline lookup yields CDR1 SGHTA and CDR2 FQGNSA. The CDR3 is made up of 17 amino acids. Trimming took 0 bases from V and 0 from J, leaving 11 bases between them. The CDR3 DNA sequence: TGTGCCAGCAGCTTAGCGGGGGGAGCGACAACTAATGAAAAACTGTTTTTT. It specifies CASSLAGGATTNEKLFF.

The sample holds many counts of this clonotype. The genes are TRBV7-8 and TRBJ1-3; D gene unclear. CDR1 and CDR2 from the germline V gene are SGHVS and FQNEAQ. Trimming removed 2 bases at V and 0 bases at J, with 8 bases between. The CDR3 spans 15 residues. CDR3 in amino acids: CASSLTDYSGNTIYF. DNA of the CDR3: TGTGCCAGCAGCTTAACGGACTACTCTGGAAACACCATATATTTT.

This rearrangement joins TRBV29-1 to TRBJ2-7; D could derive from TRBD1 or TRBD2 (6 bases each). Per germline, CDR1 SQVTM and CDR2 ANQGSEA. The CDR3 has 14 amino acids. Trimming removed 3 bases from V and 2 bases from J, with 14 bases in between. DNA for the CDR3: TGCAGCGTTGATGGAGGGGGATCCCCCTACGAGCAGTACTTC. Translated, it gives CSVDGGGSPYEQYF.

The chain is built from TRBV20-1 and TRBJ2-1; 8 bases match TRBD2. The trim removed 2 bases at V and 9 bases at J, leaving 3 bases unmatched. From germline, CDR1 is DFQATT and CDR2 SNEGSKA (reference sequence). CDR3 length: 12 residues. The CDR3 here is CSARRSGGEQFF. The CDR3 nucleotides are TGCAGTGCTAGAAGGAGCGGGGGTGAGCAGTTCTTC.

This clonotype was counted a single time. The V gene is TRBV5-1, the J gene TRBJ1-6; D is uncertain. The V end lost 0 bases, the J end lost 6 bases, and 25 bases lay between the germline ends. Germline V gene data show CDR1 as SGHRS and CDR2 as YFSETQ. CDR3 length equals 20 residues. The DNA for the CDR3 is TGCGCCAGCAGCTTGGTGCTGATGAGCGGATCGTGGGTGCGTAATTCACCCCTCCACTTT. This encodes CASSLVLMSGSWVRNSPLHF.

Many counts were recorded for this clonotype. The chain is built from TRBV7-2 and TRBJ1-6; perhaps TRBD1 as D (6 bases). The V end lost 4 bases, the J end lost 6 bases, and 16 bases lay between the germline ends. This CDR3 spans 16 amino acids. Germline values: CDR1 SGHTA, CDR2 FQGNSA. CDR3 nucleotide sequence: TGTGCCAGCAGCTCGCCCCGACAGGTTCTTAATTCACCCCTCCACTTT. This translates into CASSSPRQVLNSPLHF.

This clonotype was seen a few times. The rearrangement joins TRBV27 to TRBJ2-7; 9 nucleotides match TRBD2. With 5 bases clipped from V and 2 bases from J, the junction kept 7 bases outside the gene matches. Looked up from germline, CDR1 is MNHEY and CDR2 is SMNVEV (reference sequence). This CDR3 has 15 residues. Here the CDR3 reads CASSITSGSTYEQYF. In nucleotides, the CDR3 is TGTGCCAGCAGTATAACTAGCGGGTCAACCTACGAGCAGTACTTC.

The chain uses TRBV11-2 and TRBJ2-6, with 10 bases identical to TRBD1. Losses at the gene ends were 4 bases for V and 1 base for J; bases not matched to a gene: 4. The CDR3 runs 17 residues. CDR1 SGHAT and CDR2 FQNNGV come from the germline V gene. This CDR3 reads CASSWGQGRSGANVLTF. DNA of the CDR3: TGTGCCAGCAGCTGGGGACAGGGGAGATCTGGGGCCAACGTCCTGACTTTC.

This clonotype was recorded many times. In nucleotides, the CDR3 is TGTGCCAGCAGCTCCCCCGGTCCAGGCCTAGCTGAAAAACTGTTTTTT. This codes for CASSSPGPGLAEKLFF. The V gene is TRBV5-5, the J gene TRBJ1-4; D is unresolved. Germline V gives CDR1 SGHKS, CDR2 YYEKEE (reference sequence). The V and J ends lost 3 bases and 7 bases respectively, with 19 bases between them. CDR3 length: 16 residues.

This clonotype was seen only a few times. The V call is TRBV7-6, the J call TRBJ2-3; maybe TRBD2 (6 bases). CDR1 and CDR2 (germline): SGHVS, FNYEAQ. Trimming left V 5 bases short and J 8 bases short, with 14 bases between. This CDR3 contains 13 residues. As DNA, the CDR3 is TGTGCCAGCAGCCCCGGGACTCCAGCTACGCAGTATTTT. Translation: CASSPGTPATQYF.

This clonotype has ten or more counts. The chain employs TRBV15 and TRBJ2-7; 7 bases match TRBD2. Per the germline V gene, CDR1 is LNHNV and CDR2 is YYDKDF (reference sequence). The CDR3 has 13 residues. The V gene end was trimmed by 2 bases and the J gene end by 6 bases; junction bases not matched to a gene: 4. CDR3 DNA: TGTGCCACCAGCAGAAACCGGGAGGCCGAGCAGTACTTC. Translated, it gives CATSRNREAEQYF.

There are a few counts of this clonotype. The chain employs TRBV20-1 and TRBJ2-3, with TRBD2 identical over 8 bases. The junction had 13 bases not matched to a gene; V was cut back by 4 bases and J by 7 bases. Germline CDR1 DFQATT, CDR2 SNEGSKA (reference sequence). This CDR3 is 15 amino acids long. CDR3 region: CSATGFPGLENTQYF. The CDR3, as DNA: TGCAGTGCTACTGGCTTCCCGGGACTAGAAAATACGCAGTATTTT.

In this sample, this clonotype turned up many times. The chain has TRBV6-2 or TRBV6-3 and TRBJ1-2; D unclear. The germline V gene has CDR1 MNHEY and CDR2 SVGEGT. The CDR3 runs 12 residues. Trimming left V 5 bases short and J 3 bases short, with 7 bases between. The DNA of the CDR3 is TGTGCCAGCAGTAATCGGGACTATGGCTACACCTTC. It specifies CASSNRDYGYTF.

This clonotype was observed at least ten times. V and J are TRBV7-9 and TRBJ2-7, with D maybe TRBD2 (6 bases). This CDR3 spans 12 amino acids. Germline V gene data show CDR1 as SEHNR and CDR2 as FQNEAQ (reference sequence). The CDR3 DNA reads TGTGCTGCGGGGCAGGTAGGGAGCGAGCAGTACTTC. Its protein is CAAGQVGSEQYF.

The sample holds many counts of this clonotype. This chain connects TRBV12-3 or TRBV12-4 to TRBJ2-3; tentatively, D is TRBD2 (6 bases). The CDR3 consists of 15 residues. Trimming removed 6 bases at V and 4 bases at J, with 17 bases between. CDR3 amino acids: CASSYTRGGSDTQYF. CDR3 coding DNA: TGTGCCAGCAGCTACACTCGGGGAGGCTCAGATACGCAGTATTTT.